This T cell receptor beta chain emerged from a study of T-cell memory formation after mild COVID-19. Background on the study: Largely donor-specific sequence clusters came from a couple of donors.

TCRdb re-called the 5' RACE reads with MiXCR, one entry per CDR3 protein. In the table there are 150,000 to 200,000 distinct CDR3 sequences, approximately 15% of which are singletons. The sequenced sample was PBMCs or a T cell subset sorted from them (not recorded which). This receptor was obtained from an adult woman who had mild COVID-19 (a few samples of this study predate the infection). Cell type and time point are not known.

In DNA form, the CDR3 reads TGTGCCAGCAGCTTAGGGAGGACTAGCGGGAGAAATGCGGCGGGAGAGCAGTTCTTC. Its translation: CASSLGRTSGRNAAGEQFF. This chain connects TRBV7-8 to TRBJ2-1; 13 bases are a match to TRBD2. The trim removed 1 base at V and 10 bases at J, leaving 16 bases unmatched. The length of the CDR3 is 19 residues. Per germline, CDR1 SGHVS and CDR2 FQNEAQ.